The 25 T cell receptor beta chains in this list originate from one sample, sequenced in a study of human T cells and chemical hapten exposure. In TCRdb, the RACE reads were re-called with MiXCR into one record per CDR3 protein. The sample records over 35,000 distinct CDR3 sequences, roughly 13% being singletons. Described time point: patch test 3, about 24 weeks after DPC sensitization. As to treatment: therapeutic diphenylcyclopropenone sensitization with weekly scalp DPC. Researchers extracted total RNA from unfractionated whole blood. The sample consisted of whole blood, taken in connection with sensitization to the hapten diphenylcyclopropenone (DPC). These receptor sequences come from a woman between 40 and 50 years old with alopecia areata. Some clones in this sample may be carry-over from other donors' samples.

This clonotype was observed many times. This rearrangement joins TRBV6-2 or TRBV6-3 to TRBJ1-4; maybe TRBD1 (5 bases). Trimming took 7 bases from V and 7 from J, leaving 16 bases between them. The germline V gene has CDR1 MNHEY and CDR2 SVGEGT. The CDR3 totals 14 residues. The CDR3 sequence is CASTLRGVGEKLFF. The CDR3 DNA sequence: TGTGCCAGCACCCTACGGGGGGTCGGTGAAAAACTGTTTTTT.

This clonotype was counted many times. The chain uses TRBV7-9 and TRBJ2-5; tentatively, D is TRBD2 (6 bases). The CDR3 spans 16 residues. V lost 2 bases and J lost 1, with 14 bases in between. CDR1 is SEHNR, CDR2 FQNEAQ, per germline (reference sequence). The CDR3 sequence is CASSLLLAAGQETQYF. CDR3 in DNA: TGTGCCAGCAGCTTACTACTAGCAGCCGGCCAAGAGACCCAGTACTTC.

This clonotype appeared a few times. The chain carries TRBV9 and TRBJ2-3; D is possibly TRBD1 (6 bases). This CDR3 region has 18 residues. V lost 0 bases to trimming and J lost 2 bases, with 19 bases between them. Per germline, CDR1 SGDLS and CDR2 YYNGEE. The CDR3 DNA reads TGTGCCAGCAGCGTAGCCCTCGGACAGTCCAAAGTCACAGATACGCAGTATTTT. It is translated as CASSVALGQSKVTDTQYF.

This clonotype was counted only a few times. The chain joins TRBV7-2 to TRBJ2-2, with 7 nucleotides matching TRBD2. This CDR3 comprises 16 residues. V was clipped by 8 bases and J by 4 bases; unmatched bases: 13. Germline V gene data show CDR1 as SGHTA and CDR2 as FQGNSA. The CDR3 nucleotides read TGTGCCAGCTCGGGTCGGCTAGCGGCTTTCACCGGGGAGCTGTTTTTT. As protein: CASSGRLAAFTGELFF.

This clonotype was counted ten times or more. The chain combines TRBV12-3 or TRBV12-4 with TRBJ2-7; 9 bases fit TRBD1. Trimming took 1 base from V and 3 from J; bases not matched to a gene: 4. The CDR3 has 15 amino acids. The CDR3 DNA reads TGTGCCAGCAGTTTAGAGGGACAGGGTATCTACGAGCAGTACTTC. Its translation is CASSLEGQGIYEQYF.

The J gene is TRBJ1-1, the V gene TRBV28; a possible D gene is TRBD1 (5 bases). Between the trimmed V and J ends, which lost 8 bases and 7 bases, there was a span of 14 bases. Germline values: CDR1 MDHEN, CDR2 SYDVKM. The CDR3 spans 12 residues. Written as DNA, the CDR3 is TGTGCCAGCCGACCTTCTGGGGGTGAAGCTTTCTTT. It yields the protein CASRPSGGEAFF.

This clonotype was recorded at least ten times. This sequence joins TRBV9 and TRBJ2-7, with 8 bases fitting TRBD1. The germline gives CDR1 SGDLS, CDR2 YYNGEE. The CDR3 spans 15 residues. The J segment lost 2 bases and the V segment lost 3 bases, leaving 7 bases of the junction unmatched. This chain's CDR3 is CASSARQGSPYEQYF. The CDR3, as DNA: TGTGCCAGCAGCGCCCGACAGGGGTCCCCCTACGAGCAGTACTTC.

This clonotype was found a few times. This chain connects TRBV29-1 to TRBJ2-7, with D perhaps matching TRBD2 (6 bases). The CDR3 is 13 residues long. Germline assignment: CDR1 SQVTM and CDR2 ANQGSEA. Deletions cut 5 bases from V and 0 bases from J, with 11 bases between. CDR3 DNA: TGCAGCGTTAGGAGGGAAGACTCCTACGAGCAGTACTTC. Amino acid sequence: CSVRREDSYEQYF.

The rearrangement joins TRBV7-2 to TRBJ2-3; maybe TRBD1 (6 bases). Germline V lookup: CDR1 SGHTA, CDR2 FQGNSA. Trimming stripped 1 base from V and 4 bases from J, with 12 bases between. This CDR3 is 15 amino acids long. This CDR3 is CASSLEARGPDTQYF. CDR3 bases: TGTGCCAGCAGCTTAGAGGCCAGGGGTCCAGATACGCAGTATTTT.

V is TRBV29-1 and J is TRBJ2-7; the match to TRBD2 covers 7 bases. The J segment lost 6 bases and the V segment lost 3 bases, leaving 5 bases of the junction unmatched. This CDR3 has 12 residues. Germline V lookup: CDR1 SQVTM, CDR2 ANQGSEA. CDR3 coding DNA: TGCAGCGTTGAGCGGCCGGGGGGCGAGCAGTACTTC. It codes for CSVERPGGEQYF.

This clonotype has only a few counts. The chain couples TRBV28 to TRBJ1-1; tentative D call: TRBD1 (6 bases). The CDR3 extends over 15 amino acids. Between the trimmed V and J ends, which lost 2 bases and 0 bases, there was a span of 10 bases. CDR1 and CDR2 (germline): MDHEN, SYDVKM. CDR3 sequence reads: CASSLGTGLNTEAFF. The CDR3 coding sequence is TGTGCCAGCAGTTTAGGTACAGGGCTGAACACTGAAGCTTTCTTT.

This clonotype showed up just a few times. The chain joins TRBV12-3 or TRBV12-4 to TRBJ2-5, with 9 bases identical to TRBD2. CDR3 length equals 13 residues. The V segment lost 3 bases and the J segment 5 bases; nucleotides outside the gene matches: 1. CDR3 DNA sequence: TGTGCCAGCAGTTTCGGGACTAGCGAGACCCAGTACTTC. It translates to CASSFGTSETQYF.

This clonotype occurred a few times. The genes are TRBV9 and TRBJ1-4; 7 bases are shared with TRBD1. V trimming: 3 bases; J trimming: 4 bases; junction bases outside the gene matches: 6. Germline assignment: CDR1 SGDLS and CDR2 YYNGEE. CDR3 length: 15 amino acids. This CDR3 is CASSGGTANNEKLFF. DNA for the CDR3: TGTGCCAGCAGCGGGGGGACAGCCAATAATGAAAAACTGTTTTTT.

In its sample, this clonotype was seen a few times. The genes are TRBV2 and TRBJ1-4; D is ambiguous. CDR3 length: 12 residues. CDR1 is SNHLY, CDR2 FYNNEI, per germline. Between the trimmed V and J ends, which lost 7 bases and 8 bases, there was a span of 11 bases. As DNA, the CDR3 is TGTGCCAGCATAGATGATGGGGAAAAACTGTTTTTT. Protein sequence: CASIDDGEKLFF.

This clonotype occurred a few times. The chain carries TRBV12-3 or TRBV12-4 and TRBJ2-1; TRBD2 is a possible D gene (5 bases). Trimming pared 2 bases from V and 3 bases from J, leaving 11 bases between. The CDR3 covers 15 residues. CDR3 residues: CASSLRGPGYNEQFF. The CDR3 bases are TGTGCCAGCAGTTTACGCGGGCCTGGCTACAATGAGCAGTTCTTC.

The chain recombines TRBV29-1 with TRBJ2-1, with 8 bases matching TRBD2. CDR1 SQVTM and CDR2 ANQGSEA come from the germline V gene. J gave up 3 bases and V 7 bases, and 8 bases lay outside the gene matches. The CDR3 totals 14 residues. CDR3 coding DNA: TGCAGCGGTACGGGGGGGCCGGGCTACAATGAGCAGTTCTTC. Translated, it gives CSGTGGPGYNEQFF.

Only one count was recorded for this clonotype. This chain links TRBV7-2 with TRBJ1-6, with 8 positions matching TRBD1. V shed 4 bases, J shed 10 bases, and the junction held 12 bases outside the gene matches. The CDR3 is made up of 16 amino acids. Germline-derived CDR1 and CDR2 are SGHTA and FQGNSA. CDR3 in amino acids: CASSSNIDRGYSPLHF. DNA of the CDR3: TGTGCCAGCAGCTCCAACATTGACAGGGGATACTCACCCCTCCACTTT.

There are a few counts of this clonotype. The chain joins TRBV6-5 to TRBJ2-7; weak D call: TRBD1 (6 bases). CDR1 is MNHEY and CDR2 is SVGAGI in the germline V gene. The CDR3 extends over 14 amino acids. Deletions cut 2 bases from V and 3 bases from J, with 11 bases between. CDR3 protein: CASSYGGWNYEQYF. CDR3 sequence (DNA): TGTGCCAGCAGTTACGGGGGCTGGAACTACGAGCAGTACTTC.

This clonotype was observed many times. The chain carries TRBV28 and TRBJ2-7; D may be TRBD1 (5 bases). The CDR3 runs to 15 residues. V gave up 6 bases and J gave up 0 bases, with 15 bases separating them. Germline values: CDR1 MDHEN, CDR2 SYDVKM. CDR3 region: CASSPIRASSYEQYF. DNA for the CDR3: TGTGCCAGCAGCCCCATCAGGGCAAGCTCCTACGAGCAGTACTTC.

The rearrangement links TRBV27 to TRBJ2-7; D is ambiguous. There are 13 residues in the CDR3. The V and J ends lost 3 bases and 5 bases respectively, with 11 bases between them. Germline loops: CDR1 MNHEY, CDR2 SMNVEV (reference sequence). The CDR3 bases are TGTGCCAGCAGTTTGTCCAAAAACCACGAGCAGTACTTC. This encodes CASSLSKNHEQYF.

This clonotype was seen only a few times. This chain links TRBV29-1 with TRBJ2-5; either TRBD1 or TRBD2 may supply D (6 bases each). CDR3 size: 19 residues. Trimming shortened V by 4 bases and J by 0 bases, and 27 bases separated the two germline ends. Germline values: CDR1 SQVTM, CDR2 ANQGSEA. The CDR3 DNA reads TGCAGCGTTGGGGGCCGACGGGGGCTACGAGACCCAAACCAAGAGACCCAGTACTTC. The encoded protein is CSVGGRRGLRDPNQETQYF.

This clonotype was counted at least ten times. The J gene is TRBJ2-7, the V gene TRBV28; the match to TRBD1 covers 8 bases. The CDR3 contains 11 residues. Trimming at V came to 3 bases and at J to 12 bases, leaving 4 bases not matched to a gene. Germline V gives CDR1 MDHEN, CDR2 SYDVKM. In nucleotides, the CDR3 is TGTGCCAGCAGTTTGGGGGACAGGTGGTACTTC. Translating it yields CASSLGDRWYF.

Many counts were recorded for this clonotype. This chain connects TRBV29-1 to TRBJ2-2, with no clear D. The CDR3 extends over 12 amino acids. Germline lookup yields CDR1 SQVTM and CDR2 ANQGSEA. V was pared by 4 bases and J by 7 bases, with 10 bases between. CDR3 DNA: TGCAGCGTTGGTAGGACGGTCGGGGAGCTGTTTTTT. Its protein product is CSVGRTVGELFF.

This clonotype was detected only a few times. The chain recombines TRBV9 with TRBJ2-1; D is perhaps TRBD2 (7 bases). This CDR3 has 14 amino acids. The ends were cut back, 4 bases at V and 4 bases at J, with 12 bases in the middle. The germline V gene encodes CDR1 SGDLS and CDR2 YYNGEE. The CDR3 region is CASSFGGAYNEQFF. The CDR3 DNA is TGTGCCAGCAGCTTTGGGGGGGCTTACAATGAGCAGTTCTTC.

This rearrangement joins TRBV7-9 to TRBJ2-4; TRBD1 agrees at 7 bases. Germline CDR1 reads SEHNR; CDR2 reads FQNEAQ (reference sequence). J was trimmed by 5 bases and V by 5 bases; bases with no gene match: 12. The CDR3 totals 16 residues. As DNA, the CDR3 is TGTGCCAGCAGCAACCGACAGGGTTTGGCCGAAAACATTCAGTACTTC. This codes for CASSNRQGLAENIQYF.